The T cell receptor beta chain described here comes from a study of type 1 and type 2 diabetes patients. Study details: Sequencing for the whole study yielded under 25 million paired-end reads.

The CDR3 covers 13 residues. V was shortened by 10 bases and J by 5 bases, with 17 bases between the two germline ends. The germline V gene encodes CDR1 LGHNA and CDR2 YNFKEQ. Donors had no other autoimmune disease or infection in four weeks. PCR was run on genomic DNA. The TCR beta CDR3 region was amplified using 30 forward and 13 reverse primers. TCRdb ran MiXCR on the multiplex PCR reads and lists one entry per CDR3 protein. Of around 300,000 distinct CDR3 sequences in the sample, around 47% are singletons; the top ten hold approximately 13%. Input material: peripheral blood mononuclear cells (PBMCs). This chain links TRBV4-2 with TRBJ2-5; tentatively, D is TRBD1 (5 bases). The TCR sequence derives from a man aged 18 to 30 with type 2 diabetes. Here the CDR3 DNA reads TGTGCCATATCTCAGGGTTTCGGGGAGACCCAGTACTTC. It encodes CAISQGFGETQYF.